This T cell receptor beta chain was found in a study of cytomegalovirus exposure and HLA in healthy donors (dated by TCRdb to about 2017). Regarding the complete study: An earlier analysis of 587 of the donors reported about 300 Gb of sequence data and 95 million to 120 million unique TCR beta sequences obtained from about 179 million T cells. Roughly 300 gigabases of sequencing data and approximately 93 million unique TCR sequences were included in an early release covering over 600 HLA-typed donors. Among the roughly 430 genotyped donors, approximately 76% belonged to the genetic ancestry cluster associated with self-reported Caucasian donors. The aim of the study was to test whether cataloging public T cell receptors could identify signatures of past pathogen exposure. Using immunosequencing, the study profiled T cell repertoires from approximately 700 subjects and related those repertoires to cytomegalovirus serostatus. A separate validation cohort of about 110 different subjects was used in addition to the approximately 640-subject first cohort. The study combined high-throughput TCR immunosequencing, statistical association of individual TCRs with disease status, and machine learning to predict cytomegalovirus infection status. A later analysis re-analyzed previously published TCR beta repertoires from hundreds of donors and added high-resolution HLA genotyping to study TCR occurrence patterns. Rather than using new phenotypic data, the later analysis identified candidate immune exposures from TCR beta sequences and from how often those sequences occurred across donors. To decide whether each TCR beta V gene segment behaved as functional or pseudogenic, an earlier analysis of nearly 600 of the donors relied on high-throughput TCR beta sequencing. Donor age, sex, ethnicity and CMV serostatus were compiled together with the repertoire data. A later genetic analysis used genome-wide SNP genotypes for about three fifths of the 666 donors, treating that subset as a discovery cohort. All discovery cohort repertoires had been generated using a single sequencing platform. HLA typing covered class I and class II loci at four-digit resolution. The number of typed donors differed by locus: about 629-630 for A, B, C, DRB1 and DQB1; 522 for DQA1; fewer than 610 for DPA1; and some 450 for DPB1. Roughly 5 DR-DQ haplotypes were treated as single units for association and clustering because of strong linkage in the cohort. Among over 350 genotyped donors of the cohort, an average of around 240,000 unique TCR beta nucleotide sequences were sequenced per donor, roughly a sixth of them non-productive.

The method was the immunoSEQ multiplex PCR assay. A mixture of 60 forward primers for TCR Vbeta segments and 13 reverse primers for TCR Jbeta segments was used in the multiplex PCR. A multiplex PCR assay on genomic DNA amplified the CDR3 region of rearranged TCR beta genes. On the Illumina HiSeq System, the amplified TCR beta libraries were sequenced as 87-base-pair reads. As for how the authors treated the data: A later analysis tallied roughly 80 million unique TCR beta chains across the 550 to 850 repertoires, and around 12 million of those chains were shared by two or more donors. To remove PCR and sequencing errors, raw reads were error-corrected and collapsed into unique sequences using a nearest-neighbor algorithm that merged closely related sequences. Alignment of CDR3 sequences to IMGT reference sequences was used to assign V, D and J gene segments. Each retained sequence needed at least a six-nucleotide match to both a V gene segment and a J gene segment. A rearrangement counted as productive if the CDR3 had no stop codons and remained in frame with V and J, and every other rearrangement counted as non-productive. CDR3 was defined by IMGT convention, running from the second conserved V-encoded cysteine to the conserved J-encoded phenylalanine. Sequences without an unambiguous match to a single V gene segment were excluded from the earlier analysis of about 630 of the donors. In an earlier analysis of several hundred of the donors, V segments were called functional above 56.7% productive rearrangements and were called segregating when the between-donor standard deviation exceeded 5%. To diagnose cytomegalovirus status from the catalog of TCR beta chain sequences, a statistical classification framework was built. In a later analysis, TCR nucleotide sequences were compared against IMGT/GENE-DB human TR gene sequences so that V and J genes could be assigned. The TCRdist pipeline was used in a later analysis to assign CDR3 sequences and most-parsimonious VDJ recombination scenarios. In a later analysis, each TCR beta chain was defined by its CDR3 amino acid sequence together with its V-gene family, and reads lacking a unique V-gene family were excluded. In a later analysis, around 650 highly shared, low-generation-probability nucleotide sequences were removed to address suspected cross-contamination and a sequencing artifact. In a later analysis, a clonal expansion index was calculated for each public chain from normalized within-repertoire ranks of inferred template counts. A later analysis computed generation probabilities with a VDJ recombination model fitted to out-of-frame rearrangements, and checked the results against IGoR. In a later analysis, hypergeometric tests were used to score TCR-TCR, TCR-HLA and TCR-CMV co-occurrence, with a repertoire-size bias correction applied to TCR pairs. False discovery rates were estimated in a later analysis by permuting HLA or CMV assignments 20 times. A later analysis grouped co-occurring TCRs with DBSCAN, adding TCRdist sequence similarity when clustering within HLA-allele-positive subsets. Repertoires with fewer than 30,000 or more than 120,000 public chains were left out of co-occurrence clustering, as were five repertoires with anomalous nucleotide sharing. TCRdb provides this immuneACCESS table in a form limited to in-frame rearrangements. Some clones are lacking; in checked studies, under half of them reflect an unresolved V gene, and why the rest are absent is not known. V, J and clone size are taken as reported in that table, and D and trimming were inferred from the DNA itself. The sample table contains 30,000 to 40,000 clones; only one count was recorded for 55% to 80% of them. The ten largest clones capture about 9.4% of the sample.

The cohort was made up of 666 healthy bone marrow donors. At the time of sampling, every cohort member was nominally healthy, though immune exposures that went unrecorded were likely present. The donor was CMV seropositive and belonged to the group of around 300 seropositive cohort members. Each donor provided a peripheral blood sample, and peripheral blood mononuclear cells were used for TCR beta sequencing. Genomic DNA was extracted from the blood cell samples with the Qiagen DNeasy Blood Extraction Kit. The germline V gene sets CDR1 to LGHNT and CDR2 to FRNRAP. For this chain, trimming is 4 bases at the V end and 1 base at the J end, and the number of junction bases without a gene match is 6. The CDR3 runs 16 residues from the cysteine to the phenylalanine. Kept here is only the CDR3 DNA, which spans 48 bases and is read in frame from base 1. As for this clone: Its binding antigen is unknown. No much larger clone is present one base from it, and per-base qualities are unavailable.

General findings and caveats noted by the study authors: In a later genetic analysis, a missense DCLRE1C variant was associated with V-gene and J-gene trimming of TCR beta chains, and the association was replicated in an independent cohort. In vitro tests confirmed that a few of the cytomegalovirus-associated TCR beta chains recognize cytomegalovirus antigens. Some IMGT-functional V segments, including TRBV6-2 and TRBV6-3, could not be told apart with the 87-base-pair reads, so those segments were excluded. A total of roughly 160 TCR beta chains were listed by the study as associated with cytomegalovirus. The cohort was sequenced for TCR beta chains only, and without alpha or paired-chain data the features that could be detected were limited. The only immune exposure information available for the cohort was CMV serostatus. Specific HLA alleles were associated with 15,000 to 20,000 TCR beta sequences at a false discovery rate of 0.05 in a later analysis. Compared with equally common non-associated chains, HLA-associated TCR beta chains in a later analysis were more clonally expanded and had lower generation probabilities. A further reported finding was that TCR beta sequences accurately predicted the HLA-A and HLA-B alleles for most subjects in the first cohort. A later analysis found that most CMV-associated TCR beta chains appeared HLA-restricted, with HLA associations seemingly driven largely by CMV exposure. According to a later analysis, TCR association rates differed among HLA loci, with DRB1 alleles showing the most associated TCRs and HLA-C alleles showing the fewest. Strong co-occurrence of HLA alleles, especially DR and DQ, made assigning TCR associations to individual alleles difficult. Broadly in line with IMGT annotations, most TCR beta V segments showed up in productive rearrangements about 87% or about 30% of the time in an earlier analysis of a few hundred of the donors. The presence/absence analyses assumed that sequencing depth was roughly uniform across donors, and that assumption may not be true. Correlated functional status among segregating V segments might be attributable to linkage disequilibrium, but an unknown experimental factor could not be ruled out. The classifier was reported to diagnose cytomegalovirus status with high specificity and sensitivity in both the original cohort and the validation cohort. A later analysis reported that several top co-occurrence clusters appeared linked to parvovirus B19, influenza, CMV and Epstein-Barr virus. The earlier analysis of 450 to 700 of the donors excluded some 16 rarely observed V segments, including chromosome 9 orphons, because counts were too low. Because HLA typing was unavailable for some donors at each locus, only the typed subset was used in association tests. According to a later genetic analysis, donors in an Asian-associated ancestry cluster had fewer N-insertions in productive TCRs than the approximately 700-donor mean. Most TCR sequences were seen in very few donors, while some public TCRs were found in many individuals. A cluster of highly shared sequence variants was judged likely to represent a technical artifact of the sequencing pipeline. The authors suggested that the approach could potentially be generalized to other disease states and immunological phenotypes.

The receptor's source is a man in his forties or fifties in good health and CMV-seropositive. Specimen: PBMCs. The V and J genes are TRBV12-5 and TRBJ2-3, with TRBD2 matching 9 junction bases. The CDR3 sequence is CASGSGTSRGTDTQYF. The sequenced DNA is TGTGCTAGTGGTTCGGGGACTAGCAGAGGCACAGATACGCAGTATTTT.